This T cell receptor (beta chain) was profiled in a study of blood T cells in healthy people across ages. Alongside a J-beta primer mix, a sample-barcoded 5' primer served in a second PCR lasting 7 to 11 cycles. TCRdb independently ran MiXCR on the 5' RACE reads; one entry per CDR3 protein. The sample consists of under 850,000 distinct CDR3 sequences, under 40% of them appearing once. The germline gives CDR1 ENHRY, CDR2 SYGVKD. V was clipped by 3 bases and J by 6 bases, with 9 bases between them. This CDR3 is built from 13 residues. This sequence originates from a man between 18 and 35 years old in good health. This rearrangement joins TRBV10-3 to TRBJ1-5, with no clear D. The specimen sequenced was blood. This CDR3 reads CAISDPPRQPQHF. Written as DNA, the CDR3 is TGTGCCATCAGTGACCCCCCCCGTCAGCCCCAGCATTTT.